This T cell receptor (beta chain) was sequenced in a study of shared clonotypes between healthy human individuals (dated by TCRdb to the early 2020s). Concerning the study at large: The cohort comprised two women and a few men aged 18 to 49 years. Libraries were prepared and TCR repertoires were sequenced by different laboratories using diverse techniques, in order to increase sequencing depth and limit assay-specific biases. For each donor, CD4 naive and CD4 memory were each given three plates, CD8 naive was given two plates, and CD8 memory was given one plate. Each donor's leukapheresis produced roughly between roughly 0.94 and 9.5 billion PBMCs. The study deeply sequenced blood TCR repertoires of about 5 healthy adults to estimate repertoire size and the extent of clonotype sharing between individuals.

Note on this clone: What this receptor recognizes is not known. No base qualities exist here, and no much larger clone lies one base off it.

TCR CDR3 regions were amplified from genomic DNA by multiplex PCR using the deep immunoSEQ assay. Extracted genomic DNA from each cell subset was spread evenly across all wells of several immunoSEQ 96-well plates, with each plate serving as a replicate. For sorted subsets, 200 to 250 ng genomic DNA, equal to some 28,000 T cell genomes, was loaded into each replicate PCR. Purified libraries were measured with a Qubit 3.0 fluorometer, size-checked on a Bioanalyzer 2100, and measured again with the KAPA Library Quantification kit. Each immunoSEQ 96-well plate was sequenced on its own single-read 150-cycle Illumina NextSeq 550 flow cell. For the original study's pipeline: Because the immunoSEQ output included only junctional sequences and no quality scores, the filtering could not be the same as the filtering used for full-length reads. Sequences were annotated with PyIR, a Python wrapper for IgBLAST v1.9, using IMGT germline references to assign V/J genes and CDR3. Reads with weak V/J assignments (E-value above 1e-6), missing CDR3, stop codons, out-of-frame junctions, or ambiguous translated residues were removed. V3J clonotypes were defined as sequences sharing the same inferred V gene, J gene, and CDR3 amino acid sequence. Percentage overlap between repertoires was calculated by dividing the number of shared unique clonotypes by the size of the smaller repertoire. Richness of each repertoire was evaluated using RTK rarefaction, the Chao1 estimator, and Recon v2.1 estimates of unobserved clonotypes. OLGA was used to compute generation probabilities for all TCRbeta clonotypes that the gDNA method yielded from a few donors. TCRdb carries this immuneACCESS record with in-frame sequences only. Its versions omit some clonotypes, under half of them owing to an unresolved V gene in the studies checked, with the rest unexplained. That table gives V, J and clone size, and the DNA gave D and trimming. The sample table lists about 2.2 million clones, 80% to 95% of them with a count of one. 1.5% to 2% of the sample belongs to the ten largest clones.

CD8 naive samples were obtained by positive selection for CCR7 among CD45RO-negative cells, yielding a CD45RA+CCR7+ population from which TemRA cells were excluded. The donors were healthy, HIV-negative adults who had no recently reported acute infections or vaccinations. All donors were Caucasian adults living in Nashville, Tennessee, USA. After blood collection by leukapheresis, PBMCs were isolated using Ficoll-Histopaque density gradient centrifugation and then cryopreserved in the vapor phase of liquid nitrogen. Analytical flow cytometry was used to check the purity and quantity of every magnetically sorted T cell population. From each sorted fraction, genomic DNA was isolated and quantified by UV absorbance on a Nanodrop 2000c. On the study overall, not on this receptor specifically: Pairwise subsampling indicated that sequencing depth was expected to affect the degree of clonotype sharing among donors. Because the study included a small number of donors, the genetic and exposure-history diversity represented was limited. Sharing across a handful of donors was observed for roughly 5% of naive CD4, less than 4% of naive CD8, 2.3% of memory CD4, and less than 0.45% of memory CD8 clonotypes. Incomplete sequencing was indicated by rarefaction of sorted-subset datasets, despite the large sequencing depth. Compared with non-shared clonotypes, clonotypes shared by all four sorted-subset donors had higher generation probabilities. Only blood was sampled, and tissue TCR repertoires likely differ from those in blood. Naive subsets generally had larger estimated clonotype richness than memory subsets did.

The germline ends are 11 bases apart after V is trimmed by 0 bases and J by 0 bases. Its CDR3 holds 16 amino acids, cysteine through phenylalanine. Solely the CDR3 DNA is kept, with 48 bases framed from the first base. CDR1 and CDR2 are read off the germline V gene as MNHEY and SVGAGI. This sequence originates from a man younger than 30 in good health. Some clones in this sample may be carry-over from other donors' samples. The chain links TRBV6-5 with TRBJ1-1, with the D gene not clear enough to name. The sample comprised naive CD8+ T cells from PBMCs. The cell subset or site label of this sample denotes: CD45RA+CCR7+. The CDR3 sequence is CASSYSIWSLNTEAFF. The DNA sequence reads TGTGCCAGCAGTTACTCGATATGGTCGCTGAACACTGAAGCTTTCTTT.